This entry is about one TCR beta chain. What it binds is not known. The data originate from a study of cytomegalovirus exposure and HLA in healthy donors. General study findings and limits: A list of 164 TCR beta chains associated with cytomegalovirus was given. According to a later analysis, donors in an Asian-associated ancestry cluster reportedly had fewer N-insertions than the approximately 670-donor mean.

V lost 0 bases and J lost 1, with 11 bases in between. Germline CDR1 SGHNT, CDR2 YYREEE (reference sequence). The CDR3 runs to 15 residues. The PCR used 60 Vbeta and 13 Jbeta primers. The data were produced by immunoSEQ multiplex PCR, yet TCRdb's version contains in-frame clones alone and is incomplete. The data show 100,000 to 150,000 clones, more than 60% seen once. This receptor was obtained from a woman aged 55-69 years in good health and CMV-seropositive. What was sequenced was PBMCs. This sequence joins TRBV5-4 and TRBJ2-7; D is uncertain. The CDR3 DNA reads TGTGCCAGCAGCTTGGTGCAGGCGTCTTCCTACGAGCAGTACTTC. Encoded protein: CASSLVQASSYEQYF.